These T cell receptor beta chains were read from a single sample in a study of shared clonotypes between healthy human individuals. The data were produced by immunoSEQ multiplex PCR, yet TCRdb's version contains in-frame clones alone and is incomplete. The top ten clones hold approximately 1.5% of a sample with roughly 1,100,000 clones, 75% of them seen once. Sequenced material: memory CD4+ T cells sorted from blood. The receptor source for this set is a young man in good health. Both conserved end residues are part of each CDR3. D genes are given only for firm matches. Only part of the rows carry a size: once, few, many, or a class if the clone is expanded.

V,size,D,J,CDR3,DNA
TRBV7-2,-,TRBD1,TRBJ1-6,CASSLAGQVNSPLHF,TGTGCCAGCAGCTTAGCGGGACAGGTTAATTCACCCCTCCACTTT
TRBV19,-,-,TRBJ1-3,CASSIAPANTIYF,TGTGCCAGTAGTATAGCCCCAGCAAACACCATATATTTT
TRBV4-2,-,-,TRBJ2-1,CASGTHVAISNEQFF,TGTGCCAGCGGCACTCACGTCGCAATTTCCAATGAGCAGTTCTTC
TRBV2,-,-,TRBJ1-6,CASTLRDLYNSPLHF,TGTGCCAGCACCCTAAGGGACTTATATAATTCACCCCTCCACTTT
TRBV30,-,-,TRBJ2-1,CAWSEPGEAFEQFF,TGTGCCTGGAGTGAACCGGGGGAGGCGTTTGAGCAGTTCTTC
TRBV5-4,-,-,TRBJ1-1,CASSLSVAGKKNTEAFF,TGTGCCAGCAGCTTGTCCGTGGCAGGGAAGAAGAACACTGAAGCTTTCTTT
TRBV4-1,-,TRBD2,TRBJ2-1,CASSLGTSGSISNEQFF,TGCGCCAGCAGCTTAGGGACTAGCGGGAGTATATCCAATGAGCAGTTCTTC
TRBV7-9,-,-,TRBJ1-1,CASSLGTPRMNTEAFF,TGTGCCAGCAGCCTCGGGACCCCGAGGATGAACACTGAAGCTTTCTTT
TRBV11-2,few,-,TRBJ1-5,CASSLDGGRDQPQHF,TGTGCCAGCAGCTTAGATGGAGGGCGCGACCAGCCCCAGCATTTT
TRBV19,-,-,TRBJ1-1,CASSKEPNTEAFF,TGTGCCAGTAGTAAGGAGCCGAACACTGAAGCTTTCTTT
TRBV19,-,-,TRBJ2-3,CASKVRTSTDTQYF,TGTGCCAGTAAGGTGAGAACTAGCACAGATACGCAGTATTTT
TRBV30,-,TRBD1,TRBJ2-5,CAWSEWIGFTGVGQETQYF,TGTGCCTGGAGTGAATGGATAGGGTTTACAGGGGTGGGGCAAGAGACCCAGTACTTC
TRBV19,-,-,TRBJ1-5,CASIKVGGLGQPQHF,TGTGCCAGTATTAAAGTGGGGGGACTCGGGCAGCCCCAGCATTTT
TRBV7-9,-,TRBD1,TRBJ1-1,CASSPPAGTGGINVKAFF,TGTGCCAGCAGCCCTCCTGCCGGGACAGGGGGTATTAATGTAAAGGCTTTCTTT
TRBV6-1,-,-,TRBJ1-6,CASSDRANSPLHF,TGTGCCAGCAGTGACAGGGCTAATTCACCCCTCCACTTT
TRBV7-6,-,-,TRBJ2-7,CASSLGGGTVTYEQYF,TGTGCCAGCAGCTTAGGTGGAGGGACAGTAACCTACGAGCAGTACTTC
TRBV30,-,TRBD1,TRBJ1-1,CASGRTGNTEAFF,TGTGCCTCCGGCCGGACAGGGAACACTGAAGCTTTCTTT
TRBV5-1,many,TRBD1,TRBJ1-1,CASSSGQGKAFF,TGCGCCAGCAGCTCCGGACAGGGGAAAGCTTTCTTT
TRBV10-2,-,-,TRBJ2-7,CASSAQGANQFYEQYF,TGCGCCAGCAGCGCCCAAGGGGCCAACCAATTCTACGAGCAGTACTTC
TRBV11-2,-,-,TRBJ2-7,CASSLRTLADEQYF,TGTGCCAGCAGCCTACGGACCCTAGCCGACGAGCAGTACTTC
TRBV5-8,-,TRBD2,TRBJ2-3,CASSLVKFGRAGDTQYF,TGTGCCAGCAGCTTGGTAAAATTCGGGAGGGCCGGAGATACGCAGTATTTT
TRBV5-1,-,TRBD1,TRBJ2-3,CASSLGQGALDTQYF,TGCGCCAGCAGCCTGGGACAGGGGGCTTTAGATACGCAGTATTTT
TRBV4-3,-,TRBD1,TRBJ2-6,CASSQGRGWNSGANVLTF,TGCGCCAGCAGCCAAGGCAGGGGGTGGAATTCTGGGGCCAACGTCCTGACTTTC
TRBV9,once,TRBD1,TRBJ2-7,CASSVASDRAYSYEQYF,TGTGCCAGCAGCGTAGCCTCCGACAGGGCCTACTCCTACGAGCAGTACTTC
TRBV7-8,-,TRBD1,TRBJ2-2,CASSPTGALINTGELFF,TGTGCCAGCAGCCCGACAGGGGCGCTAATCAACACCGGGGAGCTGTTTTTT
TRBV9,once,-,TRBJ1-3,CASSVDGGERITSGNTIYF,TGTGCCAGCAGCGTAGACGGGGGGGAGAGGATCACCTCTGGAAACACCATATATTTT
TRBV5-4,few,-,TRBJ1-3,CASSGSSGNTIYF,TGTGCCAGCAGCGGCTCCTCTGGAAACACCATATATTTT
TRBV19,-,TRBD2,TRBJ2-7,CASRTGTSGTYEQYF,TGTGCCAGTAGGACGGGGACTAGCGGGACCTACGAGCAGTACTTC
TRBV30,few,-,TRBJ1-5,CAWSVVAGQPQHF,TGTGCCTGGAGTGTAGTAGCAGGACAGCCCCAGCATTTT
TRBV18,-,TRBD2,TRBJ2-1,CASSPGLAAGSYNEQFF,TGTGCCAGCTCACCGGGACTAGCAGCTGGCTCCTACAATGAGCAGTTCTTC
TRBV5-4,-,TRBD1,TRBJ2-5,CASSPRGPVETQYF,TGTGCCAGCAGCCCCAGGGGGCCCGTGGAGACCCAGTACTTC
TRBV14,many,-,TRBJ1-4,CASSQGVNEKLFF,TGTGCCAGCAGCCAGGGGGTTAATGAAAAACTGTTTTTT
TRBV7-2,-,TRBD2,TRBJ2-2,CASRPSALAGANTGELFF,TGTGCCAGCAGACCCTCCGCGCTTGCGGGAGCGAACACCGGGGAGCTGTTTTTT
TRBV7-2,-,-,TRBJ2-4,CASSSGGFIDIQYF,TGTGCCAGCAGCTCTGGGGGTTTTATTGACATTCAGTACTTC
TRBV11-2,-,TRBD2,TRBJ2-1,CASSNEAGGRNEQFF,TGTGCCAGCAGCAATGAAGCGGGGGGGAGGAATGAGCAGTTCTTC
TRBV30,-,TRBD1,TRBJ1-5,CAWSVQGVRQPQHF,TGTGCCTGGAGTGTACAGGGGGTGAGGCAGCCCCAGCATTTT
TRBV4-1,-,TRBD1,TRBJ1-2,CASSHPGGTGTGGVGYTF,TGCGCCAGCAGCCACCCCGGGGGCACCGGGACAGGGGGAGTTGGCTACACCTTC
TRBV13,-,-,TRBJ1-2,CASSLMMIDGYTF,TGTGCCAGCAGCTTAATGATGATAGATGGCTACACCTTC
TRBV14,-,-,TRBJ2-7,CASSQKGRYEQYF,TGTGCCAGCAGCCAAAAGGGCCGCTACGAGCAGTACTTC
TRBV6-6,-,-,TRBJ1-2,CASSPTSSAPGYTF,TGTGCCAGCAGTCCCACCTCATCCGCACCGGGCTACACCTTC
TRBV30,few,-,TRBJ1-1,CAWTPIGNTEAFF,TGTGCCTGGACCCCAATAGGGAACACTGAAGCTTTCTTT
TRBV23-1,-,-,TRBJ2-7,CASSQLDSCYEQYF,TGCGCCAGCAGTCAATTGGACAGTTGCTACGAGCAGTACTTC
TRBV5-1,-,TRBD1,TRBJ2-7,CASRLDRGPSYEQYF,TGCGCCAGCAGGTTGGACAGGGGCCCATCCTACGAGCAGTACTTC
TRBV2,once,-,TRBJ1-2,CASTGGNGYGYTF,TGTGCCAGCACCGGAGGGAACGGCTATGGCTACACCTTC